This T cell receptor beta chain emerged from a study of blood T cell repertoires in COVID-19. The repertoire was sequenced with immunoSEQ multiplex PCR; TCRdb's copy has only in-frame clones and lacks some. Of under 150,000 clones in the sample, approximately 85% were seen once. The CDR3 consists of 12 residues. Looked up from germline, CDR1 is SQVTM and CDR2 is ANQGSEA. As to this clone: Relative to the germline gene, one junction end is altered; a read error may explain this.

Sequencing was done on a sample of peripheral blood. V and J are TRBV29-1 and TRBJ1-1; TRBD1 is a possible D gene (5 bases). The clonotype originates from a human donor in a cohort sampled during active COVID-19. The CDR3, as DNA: TGCAGCGTTGAAAGACAGAACACTAAAGCTTTCTTT. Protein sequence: CSVERQNTKAFF. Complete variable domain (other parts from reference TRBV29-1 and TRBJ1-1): SAVISQKPSRDICQRGTSLTIQCQVDSQVTMMFWYRQQPGQSLTLIATANQGSEATYESGFVIDKFPISRPNLTFSTLTVSNMSPEDSSIYLCSVERQNTKAFFGQGTRLTVV.